These 17 T cell receptor beta chains were all obtained from the same sample, sequenced in a study of OX40 agonist ivuxolimab in advanced cancers. Profiling relied on immunoSEQ multiplex PCR, and the TCRdb table lists in-frame clones only, not all of them. The table has some 30,000 clones, 85% to 95% seen once. The material sequenced was CD4+ or CD8+ T cells sorted from blood, taken in a trial of the OX40 agonist ivuxolimab. All receptors derive from an adult with an advanced solid tumor such as melanoma, head and neck, liver or kidney cancer.

The chain is built from TRBV11-2 and TRBJ2-5; D gene uncertain. V lost 4 bases and J 1 base, leaving 10 bases between the germline ends. CDR3 size: 14 residues. From germline, CDR1 is SGHAT and CDR2 FQNNGV. The DNA of the CDR3 is TGTGCCAGCAGCTCTCACGGCGTCCAAGAGACCCAGTACTTC. Its translation is CASSSHGVQETQYF. The full variable domain, with the rest looked up from reference TRBV11-2 and TRBJ2-5, is EAGVAQSPRYKIIEKRQSVAFWCNPISGHATLYWYQQILGQGPKLLIQFQNNGVVDDSQLPKDRFSAERLKGVDSTLKIQPAKLEDSAVYLCASSSHGVQETQYFGPGTRLLVL.

The chain recombines TRBV27 with TRBJ1-2; 7 bases align to TRBD1. The CDR3 spans 13 residues. J was trimmed by 5 bases and V by 5 bases; bases with no gene match: 5. The germline CDR1 and CDR2 sequences are MNHEY and SMNVEV (reference sequence). This chain's CDR3 is CASSPRTGYGYTF. As DNA, the CDR3 is TGTGCCAGCAGTCCTAGGACAGGTTATGGCTACACCTTC.

V and J are TRBV19 and TRBJ2-1; tentative D call: TRBD1 (5 bases). CDR3 length: 14 amino acids. V was clipped by 3 bases and J by 4 bases, with 10 bases between them. Germline loops: CDR1 LNHDA, CDR2 SQIVND (reference sequence). The CDR3 spells CASSMGQAYNEQFF. CDR3 nucleotides: TGTGCCAGTAGTATGGGGCAGGCGTACAATGAGCAGTTCTTC.

The rearrangement uses TRBV15 and TRBJ2-2; D may be TRBD1 (5 bases). Trimming removed 2 bases at V and 1 base at J, with 11 bases between. The CDR3 has 16 residues. The germline V gene has CDR1 LNHNV and CDR2 YYDKDF (reference sequence). Here the CDR3 DNA reads TGTGCCACCAGCAGACTCCGACAGATGAACACCGGGGAGCTGTTTTTT. Amino acids: CATSRLRQMNTGELFF. The full variable domain, its missing parts supplied by reference TRBV15 and TRBJ2-2, is DAMVIQNPRYQVTQFGKPVTLSCSQTLNHNVMYWYQQKSSQAPKLLFHYYDKDFNNEADTPDNFQSRRPNTSFCFLDIRSPGLGDTAMYLCATSRLRQMNTGELFFGEGSRLTVL.

The chain couples TRBV19 to TRBJ1-5, with a possible D match to TRBD1 (5 bases). This CDR3 region has 16 residues. From germline, CDR1 is LNHDA and CDR2 SQIVND (reference sequence). V shed 7 bases and J shed 1 base, with 17 bases lying between them. Here the CDR3 DNA reads TGTGCCAGTACCGATGGGGAGGGGCGAAGCAATCAGCCCCAGCATTTT. It encodes CASTDGEGRSNQPQHF.

The chain recombines TRBV7-3 with TRBJ1-2; 7 nucleotides agree with TRBD1. The CDR3 contains 14 residues. Germline-derived CDR1 and CDR2 are SGHTA and FQGTGA. Losses at the gene ends were 1 base for V and 6 bases for J; bases not matched to a gene: 5. DNA for the CDR3: TGTGCCAGCAGCTTAATGTCTACAGGGGATGGCTACACCTTC. It yields the protein CASSLMSTGDGYTF. Full variable domain (rest looked up from reference TRBV7-3 and TRBJ1-2): GAGVSQTPSNKVTEKGKYVELRCDPISGHTALYWYRQSLGQGPEFLIYFQGTGAADDSGLPNDRFFAVRPEGSVSTLKIQRTERGDSAVYLCASSLMSTGDGYTFGSGTRLTVV.

The CDR3 loop is CASSLSHPLREVPTYEQYF. CDR3 coding DNA: TGTGCCAGCAGTTTATCCCACCCGTTGCGGGAGGTTCCAACCTACGAGCAGTACTTC. V gene TRBV27 combines with J gene TRBJ2-7, with 8 bases aligning to TRBD2. Germline V gene data show CDR1 as MNHEY and CDR2 as SMNVEV (reference sequence). The junction had 15 bases not matched to a gene; V was cut back by 0 bases and J by 2 bases. The CDR3 sequence is 19 residues long.

The chain couples TRBV12-5 to TRBJ1-5; perhaps TRBD1 as D (5 bases). Germline CDR1 LGHNT, CDR2 FRNRAP. The ends were cut back, 4 bases at V and 7 bases at J, with 23 bases in the middle. There are 17 residues in the CDR3. The CDR3 region has the DNA TGTGCTAGTGGTTCTCTGGGGAAACAGGATTTATCCCAGCCCCAGCATTTT. Its translation is CASGSLGKQDLSQPQHF. The full variable domain, its missing parts supplied by reference TRBV12-5 and TRBJ1-5, is DARVTQTPRHKVTEMGQEVTMRCQPILGHNTVFWYRQTMMQGLELLAYFRNRAPLDDSGMPKDRFSAEMPDATLATLKIQPSEPRDSAVYFCASGSLGKQDLSQPQHFGDGTRLSIL.

The V and J genes are TRBV19 and TRBJ1-1, with D hard to call. CDR1 LNHDA and CDR2 SQIVND come from the germline V gene (reference sequence). Between the trimmed V and J ends, which lost 7 bases and 1 base, there was a span of 7 bases. There are 12 residues in the CDR3. The CDR3 here is CASKEGNTEAFF. The DNA for the CDR3 is TGTGCCAGTAAGGAGGGGAACACTGAAGCTTTCTTT.

The V gene is TRBV4-2, the J gene TRBJ2-7; D could derive from TRBD1 or TRBD2 (5 bases each). The CDR3 consists of 11 residues. Germline CDR1 LGHNA, CDR2 YNFKEQ. The V and J ends lost 6 bases and 7 bases respectively, with 10 bases between them. The CDR3 coding sequence is TGTGCCAGCAGTCTCTGGGGGGAGCAGTACTTC. As protein: CASSLWGEQYF.

The rearrangement joins TRBV27 to TRBJ2-1; weak D call: TRBD2 (5 bases). CDR3 length equals 12 residues. The V gene's germline CDR1 is MNHEY and CDR2 SMNVEV (reference sequence). Trimming removed 4 bases at V and 8 bases at J, with 9 bases between. CDR3 sequence reads: CASSSLLDEQFF. Here the CDR3 DNA reads TGTGCCAGCAGTTCGCTACTAGATGAGCAGTTCTTC.

The chain recombines TRBV27 with TRBJ1-1, with D maybe TRBD1 (5 bases). CDR1 is MNHEY, CDR2 SMNVEV, per germline (reference sequence). The CDR3 has 16 residues. V was cut by 3 bases and J by 2 bases, with 16 bases left in between. The CDR3 here is CASSLIPGRRNTEAFF. The CDR3 coding sequence is TGTGCCAGCAGTTTGATCCCGGGACGGAGAAACACTGAAGCTTTCTTT.

This clone was counted only a few times. The rearrangement joins TRBV6-5 to TRBJ1-2, with TRBD1 identical over 7 bases. The ends lost 0 bases at V and 3 bases at J; junction bases unmatched: 4. Germline V gene lookup returns CDR1 MNHEY and CDR2 SVGAGI. The CDR3 runs to 15 residues. CDR3 nucleotide sequence: TGTGCCAGCAGTTACTCAGGGGGCGCATACTATGGCTACACCTTC. Its translation is CASSYSGGAYYGYTF.

The J gene is TRBJ1-2, the V gene TRBV7-9, with D perhaps matching TRBD1 (5 bases). Between the trimmed V and J ends, which lost 5 bases and 8 bases, there was a span of 12 bases. The CDR3 spans 12 residues. Germline V lookup: CDR1 SEHNR, CDR2 FQNEAQ (reference sequence). The CDR3 spells CASSLGTGGYTF. As DNA, the CDR3 is TGTGCCAGCAGCCTGGGGACGGGGGGCTACACCTTC.

The V call is TRBV18, the J call TRBJ2-5; TRBD1 aligns across 11 bases. Germline CDR1 is KGHSH and CDR2 is LQKENI. This CDR3 is built from 15 residues. Trimming cost V 3 bases and J 4 bases; bases outside gene matches: 4. This CDR3 is CASSPGQGAAETQYF. The CDR3 DNA reads as TGTGCCAGCTCACCCGGACAGGGGGCCGCAGAGACCCAGTACTTC.

J is TRBJ2-1 and V is TRBV2; D is possibly TRBD2 (5 bases). CDR1 and CDR2 from the germline V gene are SNHLY and FYNNEI. The V end lost 6 bases, the J end lost 0 bases, and 15 bases lay between the germline ends. This CDR3 contains 16 residues. Written as DNA, the CDR3 is TGTGCCAGCAGCGATTATGAGGGAAGCTCCTACAATGAGCAGTTCTTC. This gives the protein CASSDYEGSSYNEQFF.

This chain links TRBV7-8 with TRBJ1-3; possibly TRBD1 for D (5 bases). The CDR3 has 16 residues. Germline V gene data show CDR1 as SGHVS and CDR2 as FQNEAQ. V lost 2 bases to trimming and J lost 0 bases, with 11 bases between them. The CDR3 protein is CASSLSAGSSGNTIYF. The CDR3 DNA reads TGTGCCAGCAGCTTATCCGCAGGGAGCTCTGGAAACACCATATATTTT.